The 27 T cell receptor beta chains listed next were all sequenced from one sample in a study of blood T cell repertoires in COVID-19. Clones were read by immunoSEQ multiplex PCR, and TCRdb kept only the in-frame ones, dropping some. The sample holds about 400,000 clones, over 75% seen once. The sample comprised PBMCs or T cells enriched from blood (not recorded which). Receptor source: a woman in her thirties or forties with acute COVID-19.

The chain is built from TRBV13 and TRBJ1-4, with 9 bases identical to TRBD1. Germline V gene data show CDR1 as PRHDT and CDR2 as FYEKMQ (reference sequence). The CDR3 runs to 17 residues. The ends lost 3 bases at V and 2 bases at J; junction bases unmatched: 7. The DNA of the CDR3 is TGTGCCAGCAGCTTCCATACAGGACAGGGGACTAATGAAAAACTGTTTTTT. It yields the protein CASSFHTGQGTNEKLFF.

This sequence joins TRBV10-3 and TRBJ1-2; 7 bases map to TRBD1. Trimming removed 0 bases from V and 5 bases from J; junction bases left unmatched: 6. The CDR3 consists of 15 residues. Germline values: CDR1 ENHRY, CDR2 SYGVKD. Here the CDR3 DNA reads TGTGCCATCAGTGAGTCAGGGGGCGCTTGGTATGGCTACACCTTC. Residues: CAISESGGAWYGYTF.

The rearrangement links TRBV9 to TRBJ1-2; D is unclear. The germline V gene encodes CDR1 SGDLS and CDR2 YYNGEE. The CDR3 contains 15 residues. V was clipped by 6 bases and J by 1 base, with 16 bases between them. CDR3 loop: CASKRSPGLNYGYTF. CDR3 nucleotide sequence: TGTGCCAGCAAGCGCTCCCCGGGTCTTAACTATGGCTACACCTTC.

This clone has just a few counts. This chain joins TRBV4-1 and TRBJ2-3; D is possibly TRBD2 (6 bases). The CDR3 runs 16 residues. Germline V gene sequence: CDR1 MGHRA, CDR2 YSYEKL. Trimming removed 4 bases at V and 1 base at J, with 15 bases between. The CDR3 spells CASSPAGLPGTDTQYF. The CDR3, as DNA: TGCGCCAGCAGCCCCGCGGGACTCCCGGGCACAGATACGCAGTATTTT.

The J gene is TRBJ1-1, the V gene TRBV28; TRBD1 agrees at 7 bases. This CDR3 comprises 15 residues. CDR1 and CDR2 (germline): MDHEN, SYDVKM. V trimming: 5 bases; J trimming: 0 bases; junction bases outside the gene matches: 6. This chain's CDR3 is CASSRDSLMNTEAFF. CDR3 sequence (DNA): TGTGCCAGCAGTCGGGACAGCCTCATGAACACTGAAGCTTTCTTT.

This clone has more than one count but fewer than ten. The chain joins TRBV2 to TRBJ2-7; TRBD2 might be the D (6 bases). V was shortened by 8 bases and J by 7 bases, with 12 bases between the two germline ends. The CDR3 totals 11 residues. CDR1 and CDR2 (germline): SNHLY, FYNNEI. The CDR3 here is CASSGGVEQYF. The CDR3 coding sequence is TGTGCCAGCTCCGGAGGGGTAGAGCAGTACTTC.

The J gene is TRBJ2-1, the V gene TRBV9; D call uncertain. There are 12 residues in the CDR3. Trimming took 5 bases from V and 4 from J, leaving 7 bases between them. The germline CDR1 and CDR2 sequences are SGDLS and YYNGEE. CDR3 coding DNA: TGTGCCAGCAGTCTCCTTTACAATGAGCAGTTCTTC. This encodes CASSLLYNEQFF.

This clone was seen only once. The chain joins TRBV5-1 to TRBJ2-4, with 9 bases matching TRBD2. V lost 3 bases to trimming and J lost 7 bases; unmatched junction nucleotides: 5. Germline-derived CDR1 and CDR2 are SGHRS and YFSETQ. CDR3 size: 14 residues. The CDR3 DNA reads TGCGCCAGCAGCTCCGGGACTAGCTTGAACATTCAGTACTTC. Amino acids: CASSSGTSLNIQYF.

The chain carries TRBV5-1 and TRBJ2-5, with 8 nucleotides matching TRBD2. CDR1 and CDR2 (germline): SGHRS, YFSETQ. The V gene end was trimmed by 1 base and the J gene end by 5 bases; junction bases not matched to a gene: 22. The CDR3 consists of 20 residues. CDR3 region: CASSLSPVRGALGGGETQYF. DNA for the CDR3: TGCGCCAGCAGCTTGTCCCCAGTGCGGGGGGCCCTCGGCGGTGGGGAGACCCAGTACTTC.

The rearrangement links TRBV2 to TRBJ2-4; D gene unclear. The CDR3 covers 16 residues. Trimming pared 1 base from V and 3 bases from J, leaving 13 bases between. Germline V gene sequence: CDR1 SNHLY, CDR2 FYNNEI. CDR3 nucleotide sequence: TGTGCCAGCAGTGAAGGTGCAGGTTGGGTCAAAAACATTCAGTACTTC. Its protein is CASSEGAGWVKNIQYF.

DNA for the CDR3: TGTGCCAGCAGTTTTGCGCTTCAGCCCCAGCATTTT. Translated: CASSFALQPQHF. The chain uses TRBV12-3 or TRBV12-4 and TRBJ1-5; D is ambiguous. V dropped 3 bases and J dropped 6 bases, with 6 bases sitting between them. The length of the CDR3 is 12 residues.

This sequence joins TRBV5-4 and TRBJ2-3, with 11 bases matching TRBD2. The CDR3 sequence is 15 residues long. Trimming cost V 6 bases and J 3 bases; bases outside gene matches: 6. Germline V gene sequence: CDR1 SGHNT, CDR2 YYREEE (reference sequence). CDR3 bases: TGTGCCAGCACCCTGACTAGCGGGGTGACAGATACGCAGTATTTT. Its translation is CASTLTSGVTDTQYF.

The V call is TRBV28, the J call TRBJ2-4; D remains ambiguous. Germline assignment: CDR1 MDHEN and CDR2 SYDVKM. This CDR3 spans 17 amino acids. V dropped 1 base and J dropped 0 bases, with 13 bases sitting between them. The CDR3 region is CASSLYANGPAKNIQYF. The CDR3 nucleotides read TGTGCCAGCAGTTTATACGCTAATGGGCCAGCCAAAAACATTCAGTACTTC.

The chain's CDR3 is CASSLLAGVFGEAFF. CDR3 nucleotide sequence: TGTGCCAGCAGCTTGCTAGCGGGGGTTTTTGGTGAAGCTTTCTTT. The rearrangement links TRBV11-2 to TRBJ1-1; TRBD1 might be the D (5 bases). The CDR3 has 15 residues. V lost 3 bases, J lost 7 bases, and 18 bases lay in between. Germline V gene data show CDR1 as SGHAT and CDR2 as FQNNGV.

This sequence joins TRBV11-2 and TRBJ1-1; weak D call: TRBD1 (5 bases). The CDR3 runs to 15 residues. V lost 7 bases, J lost 6 bases, and 21 bases lay in between. Germline-derived CDR1 and CDR2 are SGHAT and FQNNGV. The CDR3 coding sequence is TGTGCCAGCAACCCCTACCTTGGCCAGGGCGCTGAAGCTTTCTTT. It is translated as CASNPYLGQGAEAFF.

This chain joins TRBV30 and TRBJ2-7; perhaps TRBD1 as D (5 bases). Trimming shortened V by 7 bases and J by 4 bases, and 17 bases separated the two germline ends. The CDR3 has 13 residues. CDR1 is GTSNPN, CDR2 SVGIG, per germline (reference sequence). CDR3 sequence: CAFLPTAVYEQYF. The CDR3 DNA is TGTGCCTTCCTCCCGACAGCCGTATACGAGCAGTACTTC.

This clone was counted a single time. The genes are TRBV29-1 and TRBJ1-4, with D perhaps TRBD1 (5 bases). V was pared by 4 bases and J by 5 bases, with 14 bases between. CDR3 length: 14 residues. Per the germline V gene, CDR1 is SQVTM and CDR2 is ANQGSEA. The CDR3 coding sequence is TGCAGCGTTGGCCCCGGAGGGGACAATGAAAAACTGTTTTTT. Translated: CSVGPGGDNEKLFF.

The rearrangement joins TRBV7-9 to TRBJ2-2, with 7 positions matching TRBD1. Germline CDR1 SEHNR, CDR2 FQNEAQ (reference sequence). CDR3 length equals 16 residues. The V gene end was trimmed by 2 bases and the J gene end by 6 bases; junction bases not matched to a gene: 9. The CDR3 nucleotides are TGTGCCAGCAGCTTACCAACCCCGACAGGGCCCGGGGAGCTGTTTTTT. Encoded protein: CASSLPTPTGPGELFF. Full variable domain (missing parts from reference TRBV7-9 and TRBJ2-2): DTGVSQNPRHKITKRGQNVTFRCDPISEHNRLYWYRQTLGQGPEFLTYFQNEAQLEKSRLLSDRFSAERPKGSFSTLEIQRTEQGDSAMYLCASSLPTPTGPGELFFGEGSRLTVL.

The chain links TRBV5-4 to TRBJ2-5, with D possibly matching TRBD2 (5 bases). The CDR3 has 14 amino acids. From germline, CDR1 is SGHNT and CDR2 YYREEE (reference sequence). Deletions cut 0 bases from V and 2 bases from J, with 8 bases between. The CDR3 nucleotides are TGTGCCAGCAGCTTGGGGACTGAACAAGAGACCCAGTACTTC. It is translated as CASSLGTEQETQYF.

Notes on this clone: The same CDR3 arises from other DNA sequences in this sample as well. CDR3 DNA: TGCGCCAGCAGCGATAGGGGCAACACCGGGGAGCTGTTTTTT. Its translation is CASSDRGNTGELFF. The V call is TRBV5-1, the J call TRBJ2-2; TRBD1 is a possible D gene (5 bases). V was pared by 4 bases and J by 2 bases, with 9 bases between. The CDR3 consists of 14 residues. CDR1 is SGHRS and CDR2 is YFSETQ in the germline V gene.

This clone appeared once. This rearrangement joins TRBV28 to TRBJ1-2; D perhaps matches TRBD1 (6 bases). The V end lost 6 bases, the J end lost 3 bases, and 8 bases lay between the germline ends. The CDR3 length is 12 residues. Per the germline V gene, CDR1 is MDHEN and CDR2 is SYDVKM. CDR3: CASRTGHYGYTF. The CDR3 DNA is TGTGCCAGCAGAACAGGGCACTATGGCTACACCTTC.

This rearrangement joins TRBV7-6 to TRBJ1-1; maybe TRBD1 (6 bases). Germline CDR1 SGHVS, CDR2 FNYEAQ. Trimming took off 1 base at V and 5 bases at J, with 8 bases between the two ends. This CDR3 spans 13 amino acids. The CDR3 sequence is CASSLVQGTEAFF. CDR3 in DNA: TGTGCCAGCAGCTTAGTTCAGGGGACTGAAGCTTTCTTT.

This chain uses TRBV2 with TRBJ2-7; 10 bases align to TRBD1. The V gene's germline CDR1 is SNHLY and CDR2 FYNNEI. This CDR3 contains 13 residues. V lost 6 bases, J lost 3 bases, and 2 bases stayed unmatched. DNA of the CDR3: TGTGCCAGCAGGGGGGACAGGGGCTACGAGCAGTACTTC. Translation: CASRGDRGYEQYF.

The genes are TRBV19 and TRBJ2-2; TRBD1 might be the D (6 bases). CDR3 size: 15 residues. V lost 5 bases to trimming and J lost 5 bases, with 15 bases between them. From germline, CDR1 is LNHDA and CDR2 SQIVND (reference sequence). The CDR3 DNA sequence: TGTGCCAGTAGTTGGGGGCGGCTAGGAACCGGGGAGCTGTTTTTT. Translating gives CASSWGRLGTGELFF.

V and J are TRBV5-1 and TRBJ1-4; the D gene is possibly TRBD1 (6 bases). CDR1 and CDR2 from the germline V gene are SGHRS and YFSETQ. Trimming stripped 5 bases from V and 7 bases from J, with 18 bases between. This CDR3 contains 15 residues. The CDR3 loop is CASRPGGLGAEKLFF. Here the CDR3 DNA reads TGCGCCAGCAGGCCTGGTGGATTGGGGGCTGAAAAACTGTTTTTT.

This clone was counted between two and nine times. The chain recombines TRBV9 with TRBJ2-3; 7 bases line up with TRBD2. This CDR3 has 18 residues. The germline V gene encodes CDR1 SGDLS and CDR2 YYNGEE. V gave up 3 bases and J gave up 4 bases; unmatched junction bases: 17. The CDR3 here is CASSASSGPRGFSDTQYF. CDR3 in DNA: TGTGCCAGCAGCGCTTCTAGCGGACCTAGGGGTTTCTCAGATACGCAGTATTTT.

The rearrangement links TRBV10-1 to TRBJ1-6, with 7 bases fitting TRBD1. Germline CDR1 and CDR2: WNHNN and SYGVQD (reference sequence). The CDR3 spans 14 residues. Germline trimming cut 5 bases from V and 10 bases from J; bases unmatched to any gene: 8. The chain's CDR3 is CASSQDREDSPLHF. Here the CDR3 DNA reads TGCGCCAGCAGTCAAGACAGGGAGGACTCACCCCTCCACTTT.